The rows below give T cell receptor beta chains drawn from one sample of a study of CD8 T cells in ankylosing spondylitis. Each CDR3 protein gets one entry after TCRdb re-called the 5' RACE reads with MiXCR. The sample holds just under 350,000 distinct CDR3 sequences, under 15% seen once. The sequenced material came from blood, either unsorted or a sorted T cell fraction (not recorded which). The receptors stem from a male donor with ankylosing spondylitis or in good health (not recorded which). Both conserved end residues are part of each CDR3. Each record gives: CDR3 length, D gene, clone size, V gene, J gene, CDR3 DNA, CDR3 protein. A D gene is named only where the DNA matches it firmly. Size is omitted from some rows. Given values are once, few, many or a class for expanded clones.

len: 13; d_gene: .; abundance: few; v_gene: TRBV5-6; j_gene: TRBJ2-5; CDR3nt: TGTGCCAGCAGCTTTGCCAGTCAAGAGACCCAGTACTTC; CDR3aa: CASSFASQETQYF
len: 15; d_gene: .; abundance: few; v_gene: TRBV5-1; j_gene: TRBJ1-5; CDR3nt: TGCGCCAGCAGCTTGGGGGGACTCCTCAATCAGCCCCAGCATTTT; CDR3aa: CASSLGGLLNQPQHF
len: 17; d_gene: .; abundance: few; v_gene: TRBV10-1; j_gene: TRBJ2-3; CDR3nt: TGCGCCAGCAGTGAGTCGAGAGCGGTGGTTAGCGCAGATACGCAGTATTTT; CDR3aa: CASSESRAVVSADTQYF
len: 16; d_gene: TRBD2; abundance: many; v_gene: TRBV11-2; j_gene: TRBJ2-1; CDR3nt: TGTGCCAGCAGCTTAATCCTAGCGGGTCTGGGGAATGAGCAGTTCTTC; CDR3aa: CASSLILAGLGNEQFF
len: 15; d_gene: .; abundance: .; v_gene: TRBV6-5; j_gene: TRBJ2-2; CDR3nt: TGTGCCAGCAGTTACTCTCCGATTCGCACCGGGGAGCTGTTTTTT; CDR3aa: CASSYSPIRTGELFF
len: 15; d_gene: .; abundance: few; v_gene: TRBV12-3/TRBV12-4; j_gene: TRBJ2-1; CDR3nt: TGTGCCAGCGCCCCCGGGGGTTTTCAGGGGAATGAGCAGTTCTTC; CDR3aa: CASAPGGFQGNEQFF
len: 14; d_gene: TRBD1; abundance: many; v_gene: TRBV12-3/TRBV12-4; j_gene: TRBJ1-2; CDR3nt: TGTGCCAGCAGCCCCCAGGGGGAGGCCTATGGCTACACCTTC; CDR3aa: CASSPQGEAYGYTF
len: 13; d_gene: .; abundance: .; v_gene: TRBV2; j_gene: TRBJ1-4; CDR3nt: TGTGCCAGCAACTACAGGGCTGGTGAAAAACTGTTTTTT; CDR3aa: CASNYRAGEKLFF
len: 13; d_gene: .; abundance: few; v_gene: TRBV19; j_gene: TRBJ2-7; CDR3nt: TGTGCCAGTAGTCCATACAAAGCCTACGAGCAGTACTTC; CDR3aa: CASSPYKAYEQYF
len: 14; d_gene: .; abundance: .; v_gene: TRBV30; j_gene: TRBJ2-3; CDR3nt: TGTGCCTGGAGTGAAAAGCGCGGCACAGATACGCAGTATTTT; CDR3aa: CAWSEKRGTDTQYF
len: 12; d_gene: .; abundance: few; v_gene: TRBV3-1; j_gene: TRBJ1-4; CDR3nt: TGTGCCAGCAGAGAATCGGGGGGAAAACTGTTTTTT; CDR3aa: CASRESGGKLFF
len: 14; d_gene: TRBD1; abundance: few; v_gene: TRBV10-3; j_gene: TRBJ1-1; CDR3nt: TGTGCCATCAGTCGGGGACAGACGAACACTGAAGCTTTCTTT; CDR3aa: CAISRGQTNTEAFF
len: 13; d_gene: .; abundance: .; v_gene: TRBV28; j_gene: TRBJ2-2; CDR3nt: TGTGCCAGCGTCGGGGTTCGAACCGGGGAGCTGTTTTTT; CDR3aa: CASVGVRTGELFF
len: 15; d_gene: .; abundance: .; v_gene: TRBV20-1; j_gene: TRBJ2-3; CDR3nt: TGCAGTGCTGGGTGGGTGCGCTTAAGCACAGATACGCAGTATTTT; CDR3aa: CSAGWVRLSTDTQYF
len: 13; d_gene: .; abundance: few; v_gene: TRBV5-1; j_gene: TRBJ1-6; CDR3nt: TGCGCCAGCAGAAACAGGGAAAATTCACCCCTCCACTTT; CDR3aa: CASRNRENSPLHF
len: 13; d_gene: TRBD2; abundance: .; v_gene: TRBV12-3/TRBV12-4; j_gene: TRBJ2-1; CDR3nt: TGTGCCAGCACCCGGGACTACCGGAATGAGCAGTTCTTC; CDR3aa: CASTRDYRNEQFF